A single sample is the source of the 32 T cell receptor beta chains below, sequenced in a study of T-cell memory formation after mild COVID-19. TCRdb analysed the 5' RACE reads with MiXCR anew, one entry per CDR3 protein. The sample holds some 330,000 distinct CDR3 sequences, roughly 21% seen once. Material for sequencing was PBMCs or a T cell subset sorted from them (not recorded which). Every receptor here comes from an adult woman who had mild COVID-19 (a few samples of this study predate the infection). Cell type and time point are not known.

This clonotype was seen a few times. The chain carries TRBV29-1 and TRBJ2-1; TRBD1 aligns across 9 bases. The V gene's germline CDR1 is SQVTM and CDR2 ANQGSEA. With 6 bases clipped from V and 4 bases from J, the junction kept 19 bases outside the gene matches. This CDR3 is built from 18 residues. CDR3 nucleotides: TGCAGCGTCGGAAATAACAGGGGGCCGGCTATTACATACAATGAGCAGTTCTTC. Translating it yields CSVGNNRGPAITYNEQFF.

V usage is TRBV4-1 and J usage is TRBJ2-7, with D tentatively TRBD1 or TRBD2 (5 bases each). V was trimmed by 3 bases and J by 5 bases, leaving 8 bases between them. Germline V gene lookup returns CDR1 MGHRA and CDR2 YSYEKL. The CDR3 length is 12 residues. The CDR3 bases are TGCGCCAGCAGCCAGAGAGGGGACGAGCAGTACTTC. Translated: CASSQRGDEQYF.

The chain couples TRBV10-3 to TRBJ1-5, with D maybe TRBD1 (5 bases). V was shortened by 8 bases and J by 1 base, with 9 bases between the two germline ends. The CDR3 spans 13 residues. From germline, CDR1 is ENHRY and CDR2 SYGVKD. For the CDR3, the DNA is TGTGCCATCCAGGGTTGGAGCAATCAGCCCCAGCATTTT. Its protein product is CAIQGWSNQPQHF.

The rearrangement links TRBV24-1 to TRBJ2-1, with a tentative D call TRBD2 (5 bases). V lost 3 bases to trimming and J lost 2 bases, with 10 bases between them. CDR1 is KGHDR and CDR2 is SFDVKD in the germline V gene. This CDR3 has 15 amino acids. This chain's CDR3 is CATSDPGITYNEQFF. DNA of the CDR3: TGTGCCACCAGTGATCCCGGGATTACCTACAATGAGCAGTTCTTC.

This clonotype was seen once. The germline gene is not matched at one end of the junction; a read error may be the cause. The rearrangement joins TRBV6-1 to TRBJ2-1; no reliable D call. Germline V gives CDR1 MNHNS, CDR2 SASEGT. The CDR3 totals 11 residues. This CDR3 reads CARSEVISQFF. The DNA for the CDR3 is TGTGCCAGAAGTGAAGTTATATCGCAGTTCTTC.

This clonotype was detected many times. The rearrangement uses TRBV6-5 and TRBJ2-6; 12 bases are a match to TRBD1. CDR3 length equals 22 residues. Germline V gene lookup returns CDR1 MNHEY and CDR2 SVGAGI. V was clipped by 5 bases and J by 0 bases; unmatched bases: 17. As DNA, the CDR3 is TGTGCCAGCAGTACAAACGATCCCCGGGACAGGGGGCGATTCTCTGGGGCCAACGTCCTGACTTTC. Protein: CASSTNDPRDRGRFSGANVLTF.

V is TRBV12-3 or TRBV12-4 and J is TRBJ1-2; D possibly corresponds to TRBD1 (5 bases). The CDR3 contains 14 residues. Trimming took off 3 bases at V and 4 bases at J, with 12 bases between the two ends. CDR3 region: CASSFGGGSYGYTF. In DNA, the CDR3 is TGTGCCAGCAGTTTTGGTGGGGGGAGCTATGGCTACACCTTC.

In DNA form, the CDR3 reads TGTGCCAGCAGACAATACCGGACTAGCGGGAACAATGAGCAGTTCTTC. Amino acids: CASRQYRTSGNNEQFF. The chain couples TRBV28 to TRBJ2-1; 12 bases align to TRBD2. The V and J ends lost 6 bases and 5 bases, in that order; junction bases with no gene match: 8. Looked up from germline, CDR1 is MDHEN and CDR2 is SYDVKM. The CDR3 covers 16 residues. The full variable domain, its missing parts supplied by reference TRBV28 and TRBJ2-1, is DVKVTQSSRYLVKRTGEKVFLECVQDMDHENMFWYRQDPGLGLRLIYFSYDVKMKEKGDIPEGYSVSREKKERFSLILESASTNQTSMYLCASRQYRTSGNNEQFFGPGTRLTVL.

This chain connects TRBV30 to TRBJ1-5, with 7 nucleotides matching TRBD1. From germline, CDR1 is GTSNPN and CDR2 SVGIG (reference sequence). The CDR3 has 14 amino acids. Trimming cost V 3 bases and J 0 bases; bases outside gene matches: 2. CDR3 bases: TGTGCCTGGAGCGGGACAGATAGCAATCAGCCCCAGCATTTT. It yields the protein CAWSGTDSNQPQHF.

This chain joins TRBV7-8 and TRBJ1-6, with unresolved D. CDR1 is SGHVS, CDR2 FQNEAQ, per germline. This CDR3 has 16 amino acids. V gave up 5 bases and J gave up 6 bases, with 17 bases separating them. CDR3 bases: TGTGCCAGCAGCCTTAATGTGGAGGGATTTAATTCACCCCTCCACTTT. It specifies CASSLNVEGFNSPLHF.

Concerning this clonotype itself: A read error may produce the germline difference seen at one junction end. The gene calls are TRBV12-3 or TRBV12-4 and TRBJ1-5; tentatively, D is TRBD1 (6 bases). This CDR3 region has 15 residues. DNA of the CDR3: TGTTCCAGCAGTTTATCCGGGACAAGGGGACAGCCCCAGCATTTT. Translated: CSSSLSGTRGQPQHF.

This clonotype turned up a few times. V is TRBV6-1 and J is TRBJ2-7; D unresolved. The V end lost 4 bases, the J end lost 0 bases, and 7 bases lay between the germline ends. The germline gives CDR1 MNHNS, CDR2 SASEGT. The CDR3 runs to 13 residues. The CDR3 spells CASSGYSSYEQYF. The DNA of the CDR3 is TGTGCCAGCAGTGGATATAGCTCCTACGAGCAGTACTTC.

This clonotype was counted a few times. The CDR3 here is CATSTRLGGTQYF. The CDR3 DNA reads as TGTGCCACCAGCACCAGACTAGGGGGGACCCAGTACTTC. The chain combines TRBV15 with TRBJ2-5; D tentatively reads TRBD1 or TRBD2 (6 bases each). V lost 4 bases, J lost 7 bases, and 13 bases lay in between. Germline CDR1 reads LNHNV; CDR2 reads YYDKDF (reference sequence). The CDR3 extends over 13 amino acids.

The chain combines TRBV2 with TRBJ1-4; possibly TRBD1 for D (6 bases). V was pared by 4 bases and J by 7 bases, with 16 bases between. Per the germline V gene, CDR1 is SNHLY and CDR2 is FYNNEI. This CDR3 spans 15 amino acids. CDR3 sequence reads: CASSVGGRITEKLFF. In DNA, the CDR3 is TGTGCCAGCAGTGTAGGGGGGCGGATTACTGAAAAACTGTTTTTT.

The V and J genes are TRBV24-1 and TRBJ2-1; TRBD2 agrees at 7 bases. The germline V gene has CDR1 KGHDR and CDR2 SFDVKD. The CDR3 spans 17 residues. V was clipped by 3 bases and J by 5 bases; unmatched bases: 12. The CDR3: CATSDPPSAGAHNEQFF. Written as DNA, the CDR3 is TGTGCCACCAGTGATCCACCCAGCGCGGGAGCCCACAATGAGCAGTTCTTC.

The CDR3 loop is CSVAEPNTGELFF. The DNA of the CDR3 is TGCAGTGTGGCGGAGCCCAACACCGGGGAGCTGTTTTTT. V gene TRBV20-1 combines with J gene TRBJ2-2; no firm D call. This CDR3 spans 13 amino acids. V was trimmed by 7 bases and J by 2 bases, leaving 11 bases between them. CDR1 is DFQATT and CDR2 is SNEGSKA in the germline V gene (reference sequence).

This clonotype turned up a few times. V is TRBV25-1 and J is TRBJ2-7, with D perhaps being TRBD1 or TRBD2 (5 bases each). The CDR3 runs to 13 residues. V was trimmed by 6 bases and J by 0 bases, leaving 9 bases between them. Germline V gives CDR1 MGHDK, CDR2 SYGVNS. CDR3 coding DNA: TGTGCCAGCAGCGGGACGTTCTCCTACGAGCAGTACTTC. Protein: CASSGTFSYEQYF.

The genes are TRBV12-3 or TRBV12-4 and TRBJ2-1; D may be TRBD2 (5 bases). Trimming left V 1 base short and J 2 bases short, with 9 bases between. The CDR3 is 15 residues long. CDR3 in amino acids: CASSLERLPYNEQFF. CDR3 sequence (DNA): TGTGCCAGCAGTTTAGAGAGACTACCCTACAATGAGCAGTTCTTC.

The J gene is TRBJ2-1, the V gene TRBV19, with 7 bases lining up with TRBD1. Germline-derived CDR1 and CDR2 are LNHDA and SQIVND (reference sequence). CDR3 size: 15 residues. Trimming removed 4 bases from V and 6 bases from J; junction bases left unmatched: 9. The chain's CDR3 is CASSRVTGYVNEQFF. CDR3 DNA: TGTGCCAGTAGTAGGGTGACAGGGTATGTCAATGAGCAGTTCTTC. Filled out from reference TRBV19 and TRBJ2-1, the complete variable domain reads DGGITQSPKYLFRKEGQNVTLSCEQNLNHDAMYWYRQDPGQGLRLIYYSQIVNDFQKGDIAEGYSVSREKKESFPLTVTSAQKNPTAFYLCASSRVTGYVNEQFFGPGTRLTVL.

In its sample, this clonotype was seen once. The chain uses TRBV27 and TRBJ1-1, with D possibly matching TRBD1 (5 bases). Germline V gene sequence: CDR1 MNHEY, CDR2 SMNVEV (reference sequence). The CDR3 spans 14 residues. Trimming shortened V by 3 bases and J by 7 bases, and 15 bases separated the two germline ends. The CDR3 region is CASSFLGRESEAFF. In nucleotides, the CDR3 is TGTGCCAGCAGTTTCTTGGGCAGGGAGAGTGAAGCTTTCTTT.

The rearrangement links TRBV7-7 to TRBJ2-5; unclear D gene. The CDR3 has 14 amino acids. Trimming cost V 5 bases and J 1 base, with 11 bases left between them. Germline V gene data show CDR1 as SSHAT and CDR2 as FNYEAQ (reference sequence). The DNA for the CDR3 is TGTGCCAGCAGCGCCGACTTTTTCCAAGAGACCCAGTACTTC. It yields the protein CASSADFFQETQYF. The full variable domain, rest sourced from reference TRBV7-7 and TRBJ2-5, is GAGVSQSPRYKVTKRGQDVTLRCDPISSHATLYWYQQALGQGPEFLTYFNYEAQPDKSGLPSDRFSAERPEGSISTLTIQRTEQRDSAMYRCASSADFFQETQYFGPGTRLLVL.

Many counts were recorded for this clonotype. The chain has TRBV7-6 and TRBJ2-5; D is tentatively TRBD1 or TRBD2 (5 bases each). The CDR3 spans 13 residues. Germline-derived CDR1 and CDR2 are SGHVS and FNYEAQ. V was pared by 5 bases and J by 5 bases, with 12 bases between. This CDR3 is CASSQDWGETQYF. The DNA for the CDR3 is TGTGCCAGCAGCCAGGACTGGGGGGAGACCCAGTACTTC.

This clonotype was detected ten times or more. This rearrangement joins TRBV4-1 to TRBJ1-2; D ambiguous. This CDR3 is built from 14 residues. Germline lookup yields CDR1 MGHRA and CDR2 YSYEKL. V lost 4 bases to trimming and J lost 4 bases, with 13 bases between them. CDR3: CASSPLGSSYGYTF. CDR3 nucleotides: TGCGCCAGCAGCCCTCTCGGGTCTTCCTATGGCTACACCTTC.

CDR3 sequence (DNA): TGTGCCAGCAGCCGGAGACAGGGAGGGAACACCGGGGAGCTGTTTTTT. This codes for CASSRRQGGNTGELFF. This chain joins TRBV11-3 and TRBJ2-2; D perhaps matches TRBD1 (7 bases). V lost 5 bases and J lost 1, with 14 bases in between. Germline V gives CDR1 SGHNT, CDR2 YENEEA. The CDR3 totals 16 residues.

The chain employs TRBV9 and TRBJ2-1, with D possibly called TRBD1 or TRBD2 (5 bases each). Trimming cost V 0 bases and J 2 bases, with 9 bases left between them. Germline V lookup: CDR1 SGDLS, CDR2 YYNGEE. The CDR3 consists of 15 residues. The CDR3 sequence: CASSVDGTPYNEQFF. Written as DNA, the CDR3 is TGTGCCAGCAGCGTAGACGGGACCCCCTACAATGAGCAGTTCTTC.

This clonotype was observed a few times. The V call is TRBV3-1, the J call TRBJ2-3, with TRBD1 identical over 7 bases. CDR1 is LGHDT, CDR2 YNNKEL, per germline (reference sequence). V gave up 1 base and J gave up 7 bases; unmatched junction bases: 11. The CDR3 has 16 amino acids. The CDR3 DNA reads TGTGCCAGCAGCCAAGGAGGGCGAGGGGGCCTATATACGCAGTATTTT. This translates into CASSQGGRGGLYTQYF.

This clonotype was seen once. The J gene is TRBJ2-7, the V gene TRBV24-1, with TRBD1 matching 7 bases. CDR1 and CDR2 from the germline V gene are KGHDR and SFDVKD. J lost 8 bases, V lost 3 bases, and 12 bases had no gene match. The CDR3 covers 15 residues. This CDR3 reads CATSDRQGGFVKQYF. CDR3 DNA: TGTGCCACCAGTGATCGACAGGGTGGGTTTGTAAAGCAGTACTTC.

This chain uses TRBV2 with TRBJ1-1; D gene uncertain. CDR1 is SNHLY, CDR2 FYNNEI, per germline. The CDR3 has 14 amino acids. V gave up 9 bases and J gave up 0 bases, with 14 bases separating them. The CDR3 DNA is TGTGCCAGTTCTCGCCCCGGCATGAACACTGAAGCTTTCTTT. This encodes CASSRPGMNTEAFF. Full variable domain (remainder filled in from reference TRBV2 and TRBJ1-1): EPEVTQTPSHQVTQMGQEVILRCVPISNHLYFYWYRQILGQKVEFLVSFYNNEISEKSEIFDDQFSVERPDGSNFTLKIRSTKLEDSAMYFCASSRPGMNTEAFFGQGTRLTVV.

This clonotype was counted a few times. The chain links TRBV5-1 to TRBJ1-6; TRBD1 might be the D (5 bases). CDR3 length equals 13 residues. Germline CDR1 is SGHRS and CDR2 is YFSETQ. V lost 0 bases, J lost 13 bases, and 11 bases lay in between. CDR3 nucleotide sequence: TGCGCCAGCAGCTTGGTACGGGGCCAGCCCCTCCACTTT. This sequence encodes CASSLVRGQPLHF.

The V call is TRBV4-3, the J call TRBJ2-2; D possibly uses TRBD1 or TRBD2 (5 bases each). Trimming cost V 0 bases and J 5 bases, with 16 bases left between them. CDR1 and CDR2 from the germline V gene are LGHNA and YSLEER. The CDR3 loop spans 17 amino acids. This CDR3 is CASSQDGDGVETGELFF. CDR3 nucleotides: TGCGCCAGCAGCCAAGATGGGGACGGGGTGGAGACCGGGGAGCTGTTTTTT.

The chain joins TRBV10-3 to TRBJ1-2; D is undetermined. Trimming removed 5 bases from V and 4 bases from J, with 17 bases in between. The germline V gene has CDR1 ENHRY and CDR2 SYGVKD. This CDR3 is 15 amino acids long. The CDR3 DNA sequence: TGTGCCATCAGTTCCGGACCACCCCTGGGCTATGGCTACACCTTC. Translated: CAISSGPPLGYGYTF.

The chain carries TRBV7-7 and TRBJ2-5, with 9 bases fitting TRBD1. V lost 5 bases to trimming and J lost 2 bases; unmatched junction nucleotides: 6. The CDR3 loop spans 15 amino acids. In germline, CDR1 is SSHAT, CDR2 FNYEAQ (reference sequence). In DNA form, the CDR3 reads TGTGCCAGCAGCCTTGACAGGGGGAGGCAAGAGACCCAGTACTTC. It specifies CASSLDRGRQETQYF.